What follows is one T cell receptor beta chain and its context. Its cognate antigen is unknown. This specimen includes other DNA sequences encoding the same CDR3. V was trimmed by 4 bases and J by 6 bases, leaving 13 bases between them. CDR3 length: 13 residues. CDR1 and CDR2 (germline): SQVTM, ANQGSEA. Sequencing used immunoSEQ version 4 in survey mode. Here immunoSEQ multiplex PCR was the method, and the copy in TCRdb shows in-frame clones only, minus some. Altogether tens of thousands of clones are present, 88% being singletons, with the ten largest covering more than 0.4%. The record originates from a study of persistence of HIV-infected CD4 T cells. Across the whole study: Suppressive ART had lasted a median of about eight years.

Nonspecific anti-CD3/anti-CD28 bead stimulation represents the broad CD4+ T cell repertoire. Responding CD4+ T cells were sorted by upregulation of both CD40 ligand and CD69. The sequencing here drew on CD4+ T cells sorted from PBMCs after roughly 17-hour stimulation, taken from a patient who received antiretroviral therapy. The chain recombines TRBV29-1 with TRBJ1-5; D remains ambiguous. This TCR was recovered from an adult woman with HIV who was CMV-seropositive. The CDR3 DNA follows: TGCAGCGTTGGAAGCGTTCCGGGTCAGCCCCAGCATTTT. It encodes CSVGSVPGQPQHF.